Presented here are 25 T cell receptor beta chains from one specimen sequenced in a study of shared clonotypes between healthy human individuals (dated by TCRdb to 2020 to 2021). Receptor amplification or capture employed the immunoSEQ multiplex PCR assay. What TCRdb holds here is the immuneACCESS table cut down to in-frame rearrangements. Part of the clones is not present; checked against another copy, under half of the missing clones reflect an unresolved V gene, and the others are unexplained. This sample holds more than 2 million clones; 95% were observed only once. More than 0.1% of the sample is taken by the ten largest. The sequencing sample was made of naive CD4+ T cells sorted from blood. The intended sense of this specimen's cell subset or site label: CD45RA+ positively selected. These receptors all stem from a young man in good health.

This chain uses TRBV11-3 with TRBJ2-7, with D possibly matching TRBD1 (5 bases). This CDR3 spans 15 amino acids. V was shortened by 0 bases and J by 2 bases, with 11 bases between the two germline ends. Germline V gives CDR1 SGHNT, CDR2 YENEEA. CDR3 residues: CASSLESGQAYEQYF. Written as DNA, the CDR3 is TGTGCCAGCAGCTTAGAATCTGGACAAGCCTACGAGCAGTACTTC.

The chain uses TRBV6-5 and TRBJ1-2, with unresolved D. The CDR3 is 14 amino acids. Germline CDR1 is MNHEY and CDR2 is SVGAGI. Trimming stripped 2 bases from V and 8 bases from J, with 15 bases between. As DNA, the CDR3 is TGTGCCAGCAGTTACGGTTCGGGCGCGCGAGGCTACACCTTC. Its translation: CASSYGSGARGYTF.

The V call is TRBV5-6, the J call TRBJ1-2; 7 nucleotides agree with TRBD1. Germline trimming cut 4 bases from V and 7 bases from J; bases unmatched to any gene: 10. Germline V gene data show CDR1 as SGHDT and CDR2 as YYEEEE. This CDR3 is built from 14 residues. The CDR3 DNA follows: TGTGCCAGCAGCCTACAGGGGCAGTGGAGTGGCTACACCTTC. It is translated as CASSLQGQWSGYTF.

This clone occurred once. The chain carries TRBV2 and TRBJ2-3; 12 bases map to TRBD2. The V segment lost 5 bases and the J segment 4 bases; nucleotides outside the gene matches: 10. This CDR3 has 17 amino acids. Germline V gene data show CDR1 as SNHLY and CDR2 as FYNNEI. CDR3 region: CASSQLAGGSWADTQYF. DNA for the CDR3: TGTGCCAGCAGTCAACTAGCGGGAGGAAGTTGGGCAGATACGCAGTATTTT.

V and J are TRBV6-5 and TRBJ1-1; D possibly corresponds to TRBD1 (6 bases). With 3 bases removed from V and 4 bases from J, the gap between germline ends came to 12 bases. The CDR3 is 14 residues long. Germline CDR1 is MNHEY and CDR2 is SVGAGI. Written as DNA, the CDR3 is TGTGCCAGCAGTTATGGGGGGCAGGCCACTGAAGCTTTCTTT. Residues: CASSYGGQATEAFF.

Of note for this clone: The junction differs from germline at one of its ends, possibly a read error. The J gene is TRBJ1-2, the V gene TRBV7-7, with 7 bases matching TRBD1. The CDR3 spans 14 residues. The germline gives CDR1 SSHAT, CDR2 FNYEAQ (reference sequence). CDR3 residues: CASSRKPGQLPYTF. CDR3 in DNA: TGTGCTAGCAGCCGCAAACCGGGACAGCTCCCCTACACCTTC.

The V gene is TRBV25-1, the J gene TRBJ1-2, with TRBD1 as a possible D gene (6 bases). Germline CDR1 reads MGHDK; CDR2 reads SYGVNS. V was shortened by 7 bases and J by 4 bases, with 10 bases between the two germline ends. CDR3 length equals 12 residues. The CDR3 DNA follows: TGTGCCAGCAAGGCAGGGGCCTATGGCTACACCTTC. Its translation is CASKAGAYGYTF.

The chain links TRBV9 to TRBJ2-7, with TRBD2 matching over 13 bases. The CDR3 spans 16 residues. Germline V gene lookup returns CDR1 SGDLS and CDR2 YYNGEE. The trim removed 4 bases at V and 3 bases at J, leaving 7 bases unmatched. CDR3 in DNA: TGTGCCAGCAGCCTACAGACTAGCGGGGGGATCTACGAGCAGTACTTC. Its protein is CASSLQTSGGIYEQYF.

The chain employs TRBV30 and TRBJ2-7; TRBD1 matches at 9 bases. The length of the CDR3 is 15 residues. The junction had 11 bases not matched to a gene; V was cut back by 5 bases and J by 3 bases. Germline V gene lookup returns CDR1 GTSNPN and CDR2 SVGIG (reference sequence). CDR3 loop: CAWRDPGQGVYEQYF. CDR3 DNA sequence: TGTGCCTGGCGTGATCCGGGACAGGGAGTCTACGAGCAGTACTTC.

This sequence joins TRBV7-2 and TRBJ2-4; possible D gene TRBD2, 6 bases. The CDR3 has 14 amino acids. V shed 1 base and J shed 7 bases, with 11 bases lying between them. Per germline, CDR1 SGHTA and CDR2 FQGNSA. The CDR3 here is CASSLEGLANIQYF. CDR3 in DNA: TGTGCCAGCAGCTTAGAGGGTCTAGCGAACATTCAGTACTTC.

This clone was seen just once. The rearrangement joins TRBV18 to TRBJ2-2, with a tentative D call TRBD1 (6 bases). This CDR3 is built from 16 residues. V was shortened by 4 bases and J by 1 base, with 13 bases between the two germline ends. Germline CDR1 reads KGHSH; CDR2 reads LQKENI. Here the CDR3 reads CASSQMGHLNTGELFF. The CDR3 nucleotides are TGTGCCAGCTCACAAATGGGACACCTGAACACCGGGGAGCTGTTTTTT.

The rearrangement links TRBV7-9 to TRBJ2-7; D is perhaps TRBD1 (6 bases). Germline CDR1 is SEHNR and CDR2 is FQNEAQ (reference sequence). This CDR3 is 13 amino acids long. V lost 2 bases and J 5 bases, leaving 10 bases between the germline ends. The CDR3 nucleotides read TGTGCCAGCAGCTTACGACAGGATAACGAGCAGTACTTC. Residues: CASSLRQDNEQYF.

The rearrangement joins TRBV5-1 to TRBJ1-2, with TRBD1 matching over 12 bases. The J segment lost 5 bases and the V segment lost 4 bases, leaving 3 bases of the junction unmatched. CDR1 SGHRS and CDR2 YFSETQ come from the germline V gene. This CDR3 is 14 amino acids long. The CDR3 DNA follows: TGCGCCAGCAGCCAGGGACAGGGGGCGTATGGCTACACCTTC. Protein: CASSQGQGAYGYTF.

A single count supports this clone. The gene calls are TRBV27 and TRBJ2-5; TRBD1 or TRBD2 may be the D gene (5 bases each). Trimming removed 3 bases from V and 1 base from J, with 6 bases in between. CDR1 and CDR2 (germline): MNHEY, SMNVEV (reference sequence). The CDR3 contains 13 residues. The chain's CDR3 is CASSFGGQETQYF. In DNA, the CDR3 is TGTGCCAGCAGTTTTGGGGGCCAAGAGACCCAGTACTTC.

The genes are TRBV6-5 and TRBJ1-5; weak D call: TRBD1 (5 bases). Trimming removed 7 bases at V and 7 bases at J, with 17 bases between. Germline assignment: CDR1 MNHEY and CDR2 SVGAGI. The CDR3 spans 14 residues. CDR3 sequence: CASTPGGGGQPQHF. The DNA for the CDR3 is TGTGCCAGCACCCCCGGGGGGGGAGGCCAGCCCCAGCATTTT.

The chain has TRBV2 and TRBJ2-3; no clear D. Trimming removed 7 bases from V and 2 bases from J, with 13 bases in between. This CDR3 contains 14 residues. Per the germline V gene, CDR1 is SNHLY and CDR2 is FYNNEI. The CDR3 loop is CASKSGWYTDTQYF. The CDR3 DNA reads as TGTGCCAGCAAGTCGGGCTGGTACACAGATACGCAGTATTTT.

V gene TRBV4-3 combines with J gene TRBJ2-2, with TRBD2 as a possible D gene (6 bases). The V gene lost 4 bases and the J gene lost 5 bases, with 17 bases spanning the gap. The CDR3 has 16 amino acids. Germline lookup yields CDR1 LGHNA and CDR2 YSLEER. CDR3 loop: CASSLEGPAATGELFF. The CDR3, as DNA: TGCGCCAGCAGCCTGGAGGGCCCTGCGGCGACCGGGGAGCTGTTTTTT.

Concerning this clone itself: The sample holds other DNA sequences that translate to the same CDR3. The chain recombines TRBV7-9 with TRBJ2-7; the D is unclear. V lost 3 bases to trimming and J lost 0 bases, with 9 bases between them. The CDR3 length is 14 residues. The germline V gene encodes CDR1 SEHNR and CDR2 FQNEAQ (reference sequence). The DNA of the CDR3 is TGTGCCAGCAGCTTGATATCCTACTCCTACGAGCAGTACTTC. Amino acid sequence: CASSLISYSYEQYF.

The CDR3, as DNA: TGTGCCAGCAGCTTGTTTAGAAGGGACTGGTACTTC. It translates to CASSLFRRDWYF. V gene TRBV5-6 combines with J gene TRBJ2-7, with TRBD2 as a possible D gene (6 bases). This CDR3 has 12 residues. Germline CDR1 is SGHDT and CDR2 is YYEEEE. Trimming left V 1 base short and J 12 bases short, with 14 bases between.

J is TRBJ2-2 and V is TRBV5-1; weak D call: TRBD2 (6 bases). Germline V lookup: CDR1 SGHRS, CDR2 YFSETQ. Trimming shortened V by 4 bases and J by 6 bases, and 10 bases separated the two germline ends. The CDR3 extends over 13 amino acids. CDR3 in DNA: TGCGCCAGCAGCGACCGACTAGCCGGGGAGCTGTTTTTT. Protein sequence: CASSDRLAGELFF.

CDR3 bases: TGTGCCAGCAGTGATACAGGGTCGGTCGAAAAACTGTTTTTT. This gives the protein CASSDTGSVEKLFF. The chain links TRBV2 to TRBJ1-4; weak D call: TRBD1 (6 bases). The CDR3 consists of 14 residues. Germline CDR1 reads SNHLY; CDR2 reads FYNNEI. Trimming removed 3 bases at V and 8 bases at J, with 13 bases between. Complete variable domain (other parts from reference TRBV2 and TRBJ1-4): EPEVTQTPSHQVTQMGQEVILRCVPISNHLYFYWYRQILGQKVEFLVSFYNNEISEKSEIFDDQFSVERPDGSNFTLKIRSTKLEDSAMYFCASSDTGSVEKLFFGSGTQLSVL.

The genes are TRBV7-2 and TRBJ2-3; D is ambiguous. Trimming cost V 1 base and J 2 bases, with 4 bases left between them. The length of the CDR3 is 13 residues. Per germline, CDR1 SGHTA and CDR2 FQGNSA. CDR3 DNA: TGTGCCAGCAGCTTAGTCTTCACAGATACGCAGTATTTT. It is translated as CASSLVFTDTQYF. The entire variable domain, with the rest obtained from reference TRBV7-2 and TRBJ2-3, is as follows: GAGVSQSPSNKVTEKGKDVELRCDPISGHTALYWYRQSLGQGLEFLIYFQGNSAPDKSGLPSDRFSAERTGGSVSTLTIQRTQQEDSAVYLCASSLVFTDTQYFGPGTRLTVL.

The V gene is TRBV5-4, the J gene TRBJ2-5, with D possibly TRBD2 on 5 matching bases. CDR3 length: 12 amino acids. Germline CDR1 is SGHNT and CDR2 is YYREEE (reference sequence). V lost 1 base and J lost 11, with 12 bases in between. The CDR3 sequence: CASSLTGKVQYF. For the CDR3, the DNA is TGTGCCAGCAGCTTGACCGGGAAGGTACAGTACTTC.

This chain uses TRBV5-1 with TRBJ2-1, with 8 bases aligning to TRBD1. V shed 0 bases, J shed 6 bases, and the junction held 11 bases outside the gene matches. The CDR3 consists of 17 residues. Per germline, CDR1 SGHRS and CDR2 YFSETQ. The CDR3 coding sequence is TGCGCCAGCAGCTTGGTCATCGGACAGGGAAGGGGCAATGAGCAGTTCTTC. Protein product: CASSLVIGQGRGNEQFF.

The rearrangement uses TRBV7-9 and TRBJ2-5; D not certain. The germline CDR1 and CDR2 sequences are SEHNR and FQNEAQ (reference sequence). The CDR3 loop spans 11 amino acids. Deletions cut 8 bases from V and 5 bases from J, with 9 bases between. CDR3 sequence reads: CASASFETQYF. The DNA for the CDR3 is TGTGCCAGCGCTTCCTTTGAGACCCAGTACTTC.